This paragraph reports one TCR beta chain. This entry belongs to a study of blood T cell repertoires in COVID-19. Study overall: PBMCs, B-cell-depleted T cells, or T cells provided the cDNA or gDNA that made up the material.

The CDR3 extends over 13 amino acids. V lost 8 bases and J 4 bases, leaving 12 bases between the germline ends. CDR1 is SGHNT and CDR2 is YENEEA in the germline V gene. Profiling relied on immunoSEQ multiplex PCR, and the TCRdb table lists in-frame clones only, not all of them. The repertoire has over 250,000 clones, 87% of them found once; the top ten carry approximately 9%. The chain combines TRBV11-3 with TRBJ2-1; D is perhaps TRBD2 (5 bases). This TCR was recovered from a woman under 30 who had recovered from COVID-19. The material sequenced was PBMCs or T cells enriched from blood (not recorded which). In nucleotides, the CDR3 is TGTGCCAGCGGCCAAAGCGGTTACAATGAGCAGTTCTTC. This encodes CASGQSGYNEQFF. The full variable domain, rest sourced from reference TRBV11-3 and TRBJ2-1, is EAGVVQSPRYKIIEKKQPVAFWCNPISGHNTLYWYLQNLGQGPELLIRYENEEAVDDSQLPKDRFSAERLKGVDSTLKIQPAELGDSAVYLCASGQSGYNEQFFGPGTRLTVL.